The 30 T cell receptor beta chains below were found in one sample sequenced in a study of T cells after somatic rescue of genetic block. Assay used: immunoSEQ multiplex PCR; TCRdb lists only in-frame clones, some missing. The repertoire consists of about 120,000 clones, with around nine tenths occurring once and the leading ten covering about 1.5%. The sequencing input was peripheral blood mononuclear cells (PBMCs). The receptors were sampled from a woman aged 18-29 years.

The gene calls are TRBV28 and TRBJ2-5; D not certain. The CDR3 spans 14 residues. Germline V gene sequence: CDR1 MDHEN, CDR2 SYDVKM. The germline V and J ends were trimmed by 3 bases and 3 bases, with 11 bases remaining between them. The CDR3 sequence: CASSFLGGEETQYF. The CDR3 DNA is TGTGCCAGCAGTTTCCTAGGCGGTGAAGAGACCCAGTACTTC.

The chain recombines TRBV4-1 with TRBJ1-4; 12 bases are shared with TRBD1. The V segment lost 4 bases and the J segment 8 bases; nucleotides outside the gene matches: 11. The CDR3 runs 17 residues. The germline CDR1 and CDR2 sequences are MGHRA and YSYEKL. The CDR3 DNA follows: TGCGCCAGCAGCCCATCGGGACAGGGGGCACTTTGGGAAAAACTGTTTTTT. Encoded protein: CASSPSGQGALWEKLFF.

With regard to this clone: Its ends do not fully match the called genes, so a read error is possible. V and J are TRBV19 and TRBJ1-2; D remains ambiguous. Germline lookup yields CDR1 LNHDA and CDR2 SQIVND (reference sequence). The CDR3 is 19 amino acids. The chain's CDR3 is CASSLELSSHLRYGGGYTF. CDR3 DNA sequence: TGTGCCAGTAGTCTAGAGTTGTCTTCTCACTTACGCTACGGAGGGGGCTACACCTTC.

There are a few counts of this clone. The CDR3 sequence is CASSLAARGIKWNYGYTF. The CDR3 nucleotides are TGTGCCAGCAGCCTAGCGGCCAGGGGGATAAAGTGGAACTATGGCTACACCTTC. V gene TRBV11-2 combines with J gene TRBJ1-2; 7 bases align to TRBD1. Germline V gene data show CDR1 as SGHAT and CDR2 as FQNNGV. CDR3 length: 18 residues. The V segment lost 5 bases and the J segment 2 bases; nucleotides outside the gene matches: 17.

This sequence joins TRBV19 and TRBJ2-3; 10 bases match TRBD1. CDR1 is LNHDA and CDR2 is SQIVND in the germline V gene (reference sequence). Trimming at V came to 6 bases and at J to 2 bases, leaving 8 bases not matched to a gene. The CDR3 runs 16 residues. CDR3 loop: CASSRTGTGVTDTQYF. The CDR3 nucleotides are TGTGCCAGTAGCAGAACGGGGACAGGGGTCACAGATACGCAGTATTTT.

This rearrangement joins TRBV5-6 to TRBJ2-3; perhaps TRBD2 as D (5 bases). The CDR3 is 16 residues long. Germline V CDR1 and CDR2: SGHDT, YYEEEE. Deletions cut 4 bases from V and 0 bases from J, with 15 bases between. This CDR3 reads CASSLRFTGSTDTQYF. The CDR3 DNA reads TGTGCCAGCAGCCTTCGGTTTACGGGGAGCACAGATACGCAGTATTTT. Supplemented by reference TRBV5-6 and TRBJ2-3, the full variable domain reads DAGVTQSPTHLIKTRGQQVTLRCSPKSGHDTVSWYQQALGQGPQFIFQYYEEEERQRGNFPDRFSGHQFPNYSSELNVNALLLGDSALYLCASSLRFTGSTDTQYFGPGTRLTVL.

This clone was picked up one time. The chain employs TRBV20-1 and TRBJ2-3; D gene ambiguous. Per germline, CDR1 DFQATT and CDR2 SNEGSKA (reference sequence). The CDR3 spans 11 residues. Trimming took 2 bases from V and 5 from J, leaving 5 bases between them. This CDR3 is CSARLVDTQYF. The CDR3 DNA follows: TGCAGTGCTAGACTAGTAGATACGCAGTATTTT.

V is TRBV5-3 and J is TRBJ2-1, with D possibly TRBD2 on 6 matching bases. TRBV5-3 is an open reading frame, and its role is uncertain. V was shortened by 0 bases and J by 12 bases, with 19 bases between the two germline ends. The CDR3 sequence is 15 residues long. The CDR3 DNA reads as TGTGCCAGAAGCTTGGAGGCGGGTGGCGGGGTGCGGCAGTTCTTC. It yields the protein CARSLEAGGGVRQFF.

The V gene is TRBV10-3, the J gene TRBJ2-3; D not certain. This CDR3 region has 13 residues. Between the trimmed V and J ends, which lost 8 bases and 2 bases, there was a span of 11 bases. Germline V gene data show CDR1 as ENHRY and CDR2 as SYGVKD. The CDR3 DNA follows: TGTGCCATCTCTGAGGCCCCCACAGATACGCAGTATTTT. Translating it yields CAISEAPTDTQYF.

The V gene is TRBV11-3, the J gene TRBJ1-1; D is possibly TRBD1 (6 bases). The CDR3 covers 15 residues. Germline loops: CDR1 SGHNT, CDR2 YENEEA. Trimming pared 3 bases from V and 1 base from J, leaving 12 bases between. The CDR3 loop is CASSFQGQRNTEAFF. CDR3 sequence (DNA): TGTGCCAGCAGCTTCCAAGGACAGAGGAACACTGAAGCTTTCTTT.

This clone was recorded once. This rearrangement joins TRBV4-3 to TRBJ1-1, with D perhaps matching TRBD1 (6 bases). The CDR3 sequence is 15 residues long. Trimming took 7 bases from V and 4 from J, leaving 19 bases between them. The V gene's germline CDR1 is LGHNA and CDR2 YSLEER. The CDR3 DNA reads TGCGCCAGCACCCTGGCGATGGGAGGGGGCACTGAAGCTTTCTTT. Translation: CASTLAMGGGTEAFF.

This chain uses TRBV27 with TRBJ2-3; 8 bases are a match to TRBD1. CDR1 and CDR2 from the germline V gene are MNHEY and SMNVEV (reference sequence). V lost 4 bases, J lost 4 bases, and 4 bases stayed unmatched. The CDR3 contains 14 residues. The CDR3 DNA reads TGTGCCAGCAGTTCGACAGGGGTCTCAGATACGCAGTATTTT. Protein sequence: CASSSTGVSDTQYF.

The sample holds a few counts of this clone. The CDR3 protein is CASSHGTGGADGYTF. CDR3 in DNA: TGTGCCAGCAGTCATGGGACAGGAGGGGCAGATGGCTACACCTTC. This chain uses TRBV27 with TRBJ1-2; 8 bases align to TRBD1. The V and J ends lost 5 bases and 6 bases, in that order; junction bases with no gene match: 11. The CDR3 loop spans 15 amino acids. Per the germline V gene, CDR1 is MNHEY and CDR2 is SMNVEV (reference sequence).

The chain recombines TRBV28 with TRBJ1-1; D is ambiguous. This CDR3 has 14 residues. CDR1 and CDR2 (germline): MDHEN, SYDVKM. V lost 5 bases and J 4 bases, leaving 14 bases between the germline ends. CDR3 sequence reads: CASSPSGWGTEAFF. CDR3 DNA: TGTGCCAGCAGTCCTTCGGGGTGGGGCACTGAAGCTTTCTTT. Complete variable domain (other parts from reference TRBV28 and TRBJ1-1): DVKVTQSSRYLVKRTGEKVFLECVQDMDHENMFWYRQDPGLGLRLIYFSYDVKMKEKGDIPEGYSVSREKKERFSLILESASTNQTSMYLCASSPSGWGTEAFFGQGTRLTVV.

This chain links TRBV6-4 with TRBJ2-3, with 9 nucleotides matching TRBD2. The CDR3 runs to 15 residues. J gave up 5 bases and V 5 bases, and 8 bases lay outside the gene matches. Germline lookup yields CDR1 MRHNA and CDR2 SNTAGT. CDR3 coding DNA: TGTGCCAGCAGTCTTGAGGGCGGGGGGGTAGATACGCAGTATTTT. It translates to CASSLEGGGVDTQYF.

V and J are TRBV18 and TRBJ1-6; a weak D match, TRBD1 (5 bases). Trimming stripped 6 bases from V and 5 bases from J, with 14 bases between. The CDR3 consists of 15 residues. Germline CDR1 is KGHSH and CDR2 is LQKENI. CDR3 sequence: CASSRGTADNSPLHF. The DNA for the CDR3 is TGTGCCAGCTCCCGGGGGACGGCCGATAATTCACCCCTCCACTTT.

V gene TRBV4-2 combines with J gene TRBJ2-1; maybe TRBD1 (6 bases). This CDR3 contains 13 residues. Per the germline V gene, CDR1 is LGHNA and CDR2 is YNFKEQ. V lost 5 bases to trimming and J lost 6 bases, with 11 bases between them. CDR3 protein: CASSFQDSNEQFF. The CDR3, as DNA: TGTGCCAGCAGCTTCCAGGACAGCAATGAGCAGTTCTTC.

This chain uses TRBV19 with TRBJ1-3; D is uncertain. V was cut by 7 bases and J by 1 base, with 14 bases left in between. The length of the CDR3 is 15 residues. Germline V gene lookup returns CDR1 LNHDA and CDR2 SQIVND (reference sequence). CDR3 amino acids: CASTIFGVSGNTIYF. The CDR3, as DNA: TGTGCCAGTACCATCTTCGGGGTTTCTGGAAACACCATATATTTT.

The chain is built from TRBV2 and TRBJ1-5; D is possibly TRBD1 (6 bases). The CDR3 totals 12 residues. Deletions cut 7 bases from V and 10 bases from J, with 14 bases between. The germline V gene has CDR1 SNHLY and CDR2 FYNNEI. CDR3 sequence reads: CASKGGPGPQHF. CDR3 DNA sequence: TGTGCCAGCAAGGGGGGCCCGGGTCCCCAGCATTTT.

The chain recombines TRBV29-1 with TRBJ1-3, with 9 bases that match TRBD1. V shed 6 bases, J shed 1 base, and the junction held 10 bases outside the gene matches. CDR1 and CDR2 (germline): SQVTM, ANQGSEA. This CDR3 has 16 residues. The CDR3 bases are TGCAGCGTAGCCGAACAGGGGGCACTTTCTGGAAACACCATATATTTT. It is translated as CSVAEQGALSGNTIYF. Full variable domain (outside the CDR3, taken from reference TRBV29-1 and TRBJ1-3): SAVISQKPSRDICQRGTSLTIQCQVDSQVTMMFWYRQQPGQSLTLIATANQGSEATYESGFVIDKFPISRPNLTFSTLTVSNMSPEDSSIYLCSVAEQGALSGNTIYFGEGSWLTVV.

This rearrangement joins TRBV5-4 to TRBJ2-1, with D maybe TRBD2 (6 bases). Trimming took 4 bases from V and 7 from J, leaving 15 bases between them. CDR1 and CDR2 (germline): SGHNT, YYREEE (reference sequence). The length of the CDR3 is 14 residues. For the CDR3, the DNA is TGTGCCAGCAGCATCCCGACTAGTCAGAATGAGCAGTTCTTC. Translation: CASSIPTSQNEQFF.

This chain joins TRBV19 and TRBJ2-5, with a weak D call TRBD2 (6 bases). The CDR3 extends over 13 amino acids. V lost 4 bases and J lost 9, with 15 bases in between. Germline V gives CDR1 LNHDA, CDR2 SQIVND (reference sequence). The CDR3 DNA sequence: TGTGCCAGTAGTACACGACCCGGGGAGGCCCAGTACTTC. Protein: CASSTRPGEAQYF.

V usage is TRBV4-3 and J usage is TRBJ1-2, with 9 bases matching TRBD1. This CDR3 has 15 amino acids. V was pared by 1 base and J by 3 bases, with 3 bases of the junction left unmatched. From germline, CDR1 is LGHNA and CDR2 YSLEER. CDR3 residues: CASSQGGQGDYGYTF. Here the CDR3 DNA reads TGCGCCAGCAGCCAAGGGGGACAGGGAGACTATGGCTACACCTTC.

This clone was picked up one time. The CDR3, as DNA: TGTGCCAGCAGCTTAGCGAGGACAGGACCTAATTCACCCCTCCACTTT. Its translation: CASSLARTGPNSPLHF. V and J are TRBV7-9 and TRBJ1-6; 7 nucleotides match TRBD1. CDR3 length equals 16 residues. V lost 0 bases to trimming and J lost 6 bases; unmatched junction nucleotides: 5. CDR1 SEHNR and CDR2 FQNEAQ come from the germline V gene (reference sequence).

This clone was found a few times. The CDR3 DNA follows: TGTGCCAGCAGCTTAGGCCCGGACCTGACTTTC. It encodes CASSLGPDLTF. This rearrangement joins TRBV7-2 to TRBJ2-6; D remains unclear. The germline gives CDR1 SGHTA, CDR2 FQGNSA. Trimming stripped 1 base from V and 15 bases from J, with 7 bases between. The CDR3 contains 11 residues. The full variable domain, rest sourced from reference TRBV7-2 and TRBJ2-6, is GAGVSQSPSNKVTEKGKDVELRCDPISGHTALYWYRQSLGQGLEFLIYFQGNSAPDKSGLPSDRFSAERTGGSVSTLTIQRTQQEDSAVYLCASSLGPDLTFGAGSRLTVL.

V is TRBV7-2 and J is TRBJ2-3, with 8 bases identical to TRBD2. V was pared by 2 bases and J by 1 base, with 2 bases of the junction left unmatched. Germline CDR1 reads SGHTA; CDR2 reads FQGNSA. The CDR3 loop spans 15 amino acids. CDR3 loop: CASSLNGGGTDTQYF. In nucleotides, the CDR3 is TGTGCCAGCAGCTTAAACGGGGGGGGCACAGATACGCAGTATTTT. The full variable domain, in which reference TRBV7-2 and TRBJ2-3 provide the parts outside the CDR3, is GAGVSQSPSNKVTEKGKDVELRCDPISGHTALYWYRQSLGQGLEFLIYFQGNSAPDKSGLPSDRFSAERTGGSVSTLTIQRTQQEDSAVYLCASSLNGGGTDTQYFGPGTRLTVL.

In this sample, this clone turned up once. The rearrangement uses TRBV10-1 and TRBJ2-7, with TRBD1 identical over 8 bases. This CDR3 contains 13 residues. V lost 0 bases and J lost 9; bases outside the gene matches: 4. Germline CDR1 reads WNHNN; CDR2 reads SYGVQD (reference sequence). The CDR3 loop is CASSESRGTGQYF. In nucleotides, the CDR3 is TGCGCCAGCAGTGAGTCCCGGGGGACAGGGCAGTACTTC.

The CDR3 nucleotides read TGTGCCAGTTTTAGCCGGGACAGGAGCCTCCCGAACACCGGGGAGCTGTTTTTT. Its translation: CASFSRDRSLPNTGELFF. The V call is TRBV19, the J call TRBJ2-2, with TRBD1 identical over 8 bases. With V trimmed by 8 bases and J by 0 bases, 14 bases remained unmatched. The length of the CDR3 is 18 residues. Germline CDR1 and CDR2: LNHDA and SQIVND (reference sequence).

The chain carries TRBV11-2 and TRBJ2-5; unclear D gene. Trimming shortened V by 2 bases and J by 1 base, and 5 bases separated the two germline ends. Germline CDR1 reads SGHAT; CDR2 reads FQNNGV. CDR3 size: 13 residues. This CDR3 reads CASSLQRQETQYF. The CDR3 nucleotides read TGTGCCAGCAGCTTACAGCGCCAAGAGACCCAGTACTTC. The full variable domain, its missing parts supplied by reference TRBV11-2 and TRBJ2-5, is EAGVAQSPRYKIIEKRQSVAFWCNPISGHATLYWYQQILGQGPKLLIQFQNNGVVDDSQLPKDRFSAERLKGVDSTLKIQPAKLEDSAVYLCASSLQRQETQYFGPGTRLLVL.

The chain recombines TRBV18 with TRBJ1-1; 8 nucleotides align to TRBD1. V shed 3 bases and J 1 base; nucleotides not matched to a gene: 1. The germline V gene has CDR1 KGHSH and CDR2 LQKENI. There are 14 residues in the CDR3. In DNA form, the CDR3 reads TGTGCCAGCTCACCCCAGGGGGCGAACACTGAAGCTTTCTTT. Encoded protein: CASSPQGANTEAFF.